These T cell receptor beta chains were read from a single sample in a study of PD-1 blockade in classical Hodgkin lymphoma. Sequencing used immunoSEQ multiplex PCR; TCRdb keeps in-frame clones, though not all of them. The sample carries about 93,000 clones, just under 80% recorded once. This material consisted of peripheral blood mononuclear cells (PBMCs), taken before the fourth cycle of nivolumab. The receptors were gathered from a human donor with classical Hodgkin lymphoma. CDR3s include the opening cysteine and the closing phenylalanine or tryptophan. Size is omitted from some rows. Given values are once, few, many or a class for expanded clones.

clone_size	v_call	j_call	cdr3_aa
.	TRBV18	TRBJ2-5	CASSPPIGETQYF
.	TRBV9	TRBJ2-7	CASSAQGASYEQYF
.	TRBV7-3	TRBJ2-3	CASSSTGEADTQYF
once	TRBV27	TRBJ1-5	CASSFSGENQPQHF
.	TRBV6-1	TRBJ1-5	CASSSNQPQHF
.	TRBV10-3	TRBJ1-2	CAISESIPRDYGYTF
.	TRBV5-5	TRBJ2-5	CASSLDRVEQETQYF
.	TRBV5-1	TRBJ2-7	CASSLSSGNTYEQYF
few	TRBV30	TRBJ1-1	CAWSIGGSTEAFF
.	TRBV9	TRBJ1-3	CASSVGTASFRTPGNTIYF
.	TRBV7-2	TRBJ2-5	CASSVNQETQYF
.	TRBV27	TRBJ2-6	CASSFSGAGANVLTF
.	TRBV19	TRBJ2-2	CAVPSPNTGELFF
.	TRBV10-3	TRBJ1-1	CAISGTGQNTEAFF
medium-sized	TRBV5-6	TRBJ2-1	CASSLGGISYNEQFF
.	TRBV6-6	TRBJ1-5	CASSRSTGSAQPQHF
once	TRBV5-1	TRBJ1-2	CASSSDSPTYYGYTF
.	TRBV27	TRBJ1-3	CASSLNQGNTIYF
.	TRBV10-3	TRBJ2-1	CAISDTPGGATYNEQFF
.	TRBV6-5	TRBJ2-7	CASKKRGQGAKEQYF
few	TRBV5-1	TRBJ2-7	CASSLGQASLEQYF
.	TRBV10-3	TRBJ2-7	CAISEASGNYEQYF
.	TRBV19	TRBJ2-1	CASRSTGGSYNEQFF
once	TRBV11-2	TRBJ2-7	CASSFLAGSSYEQYF
.	TRBV7-9	TRBJ1-5	CASSQDRANQPQHF
.	TRBV10-2	TRBJ2-1	CASSDRGGRFNNEQFF
.	TRBV5-4	TRBJ1-1	CARSNRGTPEAFF
.	TRBV2	TRBJ2-2	CASRGQPGTGELFF
.	TRBV6-1	TRBJ1-1	CASSVRNTEAFF
.	TRBV6-6	TRBJ2-1	CASRGQGEQFF
.	TRBV7-6	TRBJ1-3	CASSLESHSGNTIYF
.	TRBV5-1	TRBJ2-1	CASSYGAGAVNEQFF
.	TRBV7-2	TRBJ2-2	CASSLSPGNTGELFF
.	TRBV19	TRBJ1-5	CASSPRAGNQPQHF
.	TRBV5-4	TRBJ2-5	CASSWWDREETQYF
.	TRBV5-5	TRBJ1-2	CASSLPGLNYGYTF
.	TRBV5-1	TRBJ1-5	CASSLGQGLQPQHF
.	TRBV28	TRBJ1-4	CAIRDSANEKLFF
.	TRBV13	TRBJ2-3	CASSLKYADTQYF
.	TRBV2	TRBJ2-3	CASSEGTTTDTQYF
.	TRBV5-6	TRBJ1-2	CASRGTANYGYTF
few	TRBV7-3	TRBJ2-7	CASSETGVDEQYF
.	TRBV19	TRBJ2-2	CASTQGLAGDQIGELFF
.	TRBV5-6	TRBJ1-5	CASSPHPTGWPQPQHF
.	TRBV14	TRBJ2-3	CASSQGLGLSSGLAGADTQYF
.	TRBV7-9	TRBJ2-1	CASSFSGRDYNEQFF
few	TRBV27	TRBJ2-2	CASRPPGNTGELFF
.	TRBV29-1	TRBJ2-5	CSVGATVTETQYF
.	TRBV27	TRBJ2-3	CASRGVQGQSTDTQYF
once	TRBV5-3	TRBJ2-7	CARSPGQESSYEQYF
.	TRBV21-1	TRBJ1-1	CASSPPRGKRNTEAFF
.	TRBV9	TRBJ1-1	CASSVDGGITEAFF
.	TRBV5-1	TRBJ2-2	CASSLVEPSTGELFF